This entry lists 23 T cell receptor beta chains sequenced from one sample in a study of shared clonotypes between healthy human individuals (dated by TCRdb to about 2020). Library generation was performed with the immunoSEQ multiplex PCR assay. TCRdb holds this immuneACCESS table with in-frame rearrangements only. Some clones are missing; in checked studies, unresolved V genes explain under half, and the rest has no known cause. Recorded for this sample are roughly 650,000 clones; around 97% of them occurred a single time. The biggest ten clones account for 0.057% of the sample. Sequenced sample: naive CD4+ T cells sorted from blood. Read against the paper, the sample's cell subset or site label means: CD45RA+ positively selected. The receptors shown here come from a woman younger than 45 in good health.

The chain is built from TRBV20-1 and TRBJ1-1; D not certain. V shed 7 bases and J shed 7 bases, with 10 bases lying between them. Germline V gene lookup returns CDR1 DFQATT and CDR2 SNEGSKA (reference sequence). The CDR3 has 10 amino acids. The CDR3 nucleotides read TGCAGTGTCAACCCTAATGAAGCTTTCTTT. Encoded protein: CSVNPNEAFF.

This chain connects TRBV7-3 to TRBJ2-3, with TRBD2 identical over 15 bases. Per germline, CDR1 SGHTA and CDR2 FQGTGA. This CDR3 has 16 amino acids. Trimming at V came to 5 bases and at J to 4 bases, leaving 4 bases not matched to a gene. The CDR3 region is CASSTGLAGGPDTQYF. The CDR3 nucleotides are TGTGCCAGCAGCACCGGACTAGCGGGAGGGCCAGATACGCAGTATTTT.

The J gene is TRBJ1-2, the V gene TRBV7-8; D remains ambiguous. CDR1 SGHVS and CDR2 FQNEAQ come from the germline V gene. The CDR3 totals 15 residues. Trimming removed 5 bases from V and 4 bases from J, with 17 bases in between. The DNA for the CDR3 is TGTGCCAGCAGCCTCCTCGGCGGCCCCCTCTATGGCTACACCTTC. This translates into CASSLLGGPLYGYTF.

This clone was found once. The gene calls are TRBV6-5 and TRBJ1-1; D uncertain. Germline assignment: CDR1 MNHEY and CDR2 SVGAGI. The CDR3 length is 13 residues. V lost 0 bases and J lost 8, with 10 bases in between. The CDR3 reads CASSYSRTVEAFF. In DNA, the CDR3 is TGTGCCAGCAGTTACTCGAGGACGGTAGAAGCTTTCTTT.

The CDR3 is CASSLGGGNEQFF. The CDR3 nucleotides are TGTGCCAGCAGCTTAGGTGGTGGTAATGAGCAGTTCTTC. The chain is built from TRBV13 and TRBJ2-1, with D uncertain. Germline lookup yields CDR1 PRHDT and CDR2 FYEKMQ (reference sequence). The CDR3 runs to 13 residues. The V and J ends lost 0 bases and 7 bases respectively, with 7 bases between them.

This chain uses TRBV5-4 with TRBJ2-1, with 10 bases that match TRBD2. The CDR3 has 16 residues. Trimming at V came to 5 bases and at J to 5 bases, leaving 10 bases not matched to a gene. Germline assignment: CDR1 SGHNT and CDR2 YYREEE (reference sequence). The chain's CDR3 is CASRPAIAGGNNEQFF. The CDR3 nucleotides are TGTGCCAGCAGACCTGCGATAGCGGGAGGCAACAATGAGCAGTTCTTC.

The chain combines TRBV6-1 with TRBJ2-7; no definite D call. From germline, CDR1 is MNHNS and CDR2 SASEGT. V gave up 7 bases and J gave up 1 base, with 14 bases separating them. CDR3 length: 14 residues. For the CDR3, the DNA is TGTGCCAGCAACGACAAGGATACATCCTACGAGCAGTACTTC. This sequence encodes CASNDKDTSYEQYF.

V gene TRBV27 combines with J gene TRBJ2-7; tentatively, D is TRBD1 (6 bases). The V end was cut by 5 bases, the J end by 12 bases, with 32 bases between. Per the germline V gene, CDR1 is MNHEY and CDR2 is SMNVEV (reference sequence). CDR3 length equals 17 residues. CDR3 sequence: CASSPGQTERPLTGAYF. For the CDR3, the DNA is TGTGCCAGCAGTCCCGGACAGACGGAGCGCCCCCTAACAGGTGCGTACTTC.

The chain carries TRBV2 and TRBJ2-2; 8 bases fit TRBD1. This CDR3 contains 15 residues. CDR1 and CDR2 from the germline V gene are SNHLY and FYNNEI. V was clipped by 2 bases and J by 4 bases; unmatched bases: 3. The CDR3 DNA sequence: TGTGCCAGCAGTGAACAGGGGGCGCCCACCGGGGAGCTGTTTTTT. Its protein product is CASSEQGAPTGELFF. Using reference TRBV2 and TRBJ2-2 for the parts outside the CDR3, the full variable domain is EPEVTQTPSHQVTQMGQEVILRCVPISNHLYFYWYRQILGQKVEFLVSFYNNEISEKSEIFDDQFSVERPDGSNFTLKIRSTKLEDSAMYFCASSEQGAPTGELFFGEGSRLTVL.

The chain recombines TRBV11-3 with TRBJ2-3; TRBD2 aligns across 10 bases. V lost 5 bases and J lost 5; bases outside the gene matches: 7. The CDR3 is 15 residues long. The germline V gene encodes CDR1 SGHNT and CDR2 YENEEA. CDR3: CASSPSGRAEDTQYF. The CDR3 DNA is TGTGCCAGCAGCCCCAGCGGGAGGGCGGAAGATACGCAGTATTTT. Using reference TRBV11-3 and TRBJ2-3 for the parts outside the CDR3, the full variable domain is EAGVVQSPRYKIIEKKQPVAFWCNPISGHNTLYWYLQNLGQGPELLIRYENEEAVDDSQLPKDRFSAERLKGVDSTLKIQPAELGDSAVYLCASSPSGRAEDTQYFGPGTRLTVL.

V usage is TRBV2 and J usage is TRBJ1-1; a weak D match, TRBD1 (6 bases). The V end was cut by 3 bases, the J end by 3 bases, with 11 bases between. Germline V CDR1 and CDR2: SNHLY, FYNNEI. The CDR3 runs to 14 residues. The CDR3 loop is CASSEGGTHTEAFF. Here the CDR3 DNA reads TGTGCCAGCAGTGAGGGAGGGACACACACTGAAGCTTTCTTT. Together with reference TRBV2 and TRBJ1-1, the CDR3 gives the full variable domain: EPEVTQTPSHQVTQMGQEVILRCVPISNHLYFYWYRQILGQKVEFLVSFYNNEISEKSEIFDDQFSVERPDGSNFTLKIRSTKLEDSAMYFCASSEGGTHTEAFFGQGTRLTVV.

This clone was seen a single time. This chain connects TRBV5-8 to TRBJ2-7; 11 bases align to TRBD2. The CDR3 extends over 15 amino acids. V lost 1 base to trimming and J lost 0 bases; unmatched junction nucleotides: 0. CDR1 is SGHTS, CDR2 YDEGEE, per germline. Here the CDR3 DNA reads TGTGCCAGCAGCTTGACTAGCGGGAGCTCCTACGAGCAGTACTTC. This gives the protein CASSLTSGSSYEQYF.

V usage is TRBV7-9 and J usage is TRBJ2-7, with D possibly matching TRBD1 (6 bases). CDR1 is SEHNR, CDR2 FQNEAQ, per germline (reference sequence). The CDR3 totals 14 residues. V gave up 2 bases and J gave up 3 bases, with 11 bases separating them. The CDR3 coding sequence is TGTGCCAGCAGCTTAAAGGGGGACCGCTACGAGCAGTACTTC. Protein sequence: CASSLKGDRYEQYF.

This chain links TRBV5-4 with TRBJ2-7; tentatively, D is TRBD1 or TRBD2 (7 bases each). The V and J ends lost 4 bases and 3 bases respectively, with 17 bases between them. The CDR3 contains 15 residues. Germline V lookup: CDR1 SGHNT, CDR2 YYREEE (reference sequence). CDR3 in DNA: TGTGCCAGCAGCACCGCGGGGGACAGTGGCTACGAGCAGTACTTC. Its translation is CASSTAGDSGYEQYF.

This chain joins TRBV28 and TRBJ1-2; tentative D call: TRBD1 (5 bases). V lost 8 bases and J lost 7, with 20 bases in between. This CDR3 region has 14 residues. Per germline, CDR1 MDHEN and CDR2 SYDVKM. CDR3 protein: CASVGTWGPRGYTF. CDR3 in DNA: TGTGCCAGCGTGGGGACGTGGGGCCCCCGTGGCTACACCTTC.

The table lists this clone with a few counts. The chain links TRBV7-9 to TRBJ1-1, with 9 bases that match TRBD1. The CDR3 runs 14 residues. Germline V gives CDR1 SEHNR, CDR2 FQNEAQ (reference sequence). V was clipped by 3 bases and J by 3 bases; unmatched bases: 2. This chain's CDR3 is CASSFGQGYTEAFF. CDR3 in DNA: TGTGCCAGCAGCTTCGGACAGGGGTACACTGAAGCTTTCTTT.

This clone was picked up one time. The V and J genes are TRBV6-5 and TRBJ1-6; weak D call: TRBD1 (6 bases). The germline V gene encodes CDR1 MNHEY and CDR2 SVGAGI. Trimming shortened V by 3 bases and J by 7 bases, and 13 bases separated the two germline ends. This CDR3 is 15 amino acids long. CDR3 sequence (DNA): TGTGCCAGCAGTTATAACGGACAGAAAAATTCACCCCTCCACTTT. This translates into CASSYNGQKNSPLHF.

This clone was observed a single time. CDR3 in amino acids: CSVASPDRRLTEAFF. The DNA of the CDR3 is TGCAGCGTCGCAAGTCCGGACAGGCGCCTCACTGAAGCTTTCTTT. The genes are TRBV29-1 and TRBJ1-1; 7 nucleotides agree with TRBD1. The length of the CDR3 is 15 residues. V lost 6 bases, J lost 4 bases, and 14 bases stayed unmatched. Germline loops: CDR1 SQVTM, CDR2 ANQGSEA.

V gene TRBV11-2 combines with J gene TRBJ2-7; D remains unclear. Germline V lookup: CDR1 SGHAT, CDR2 FQNNGV. Trimming removed 1 base from V and 3 bases from J, with 7 bases in between. The CDR3 is 13 amino acids. CDR3 loop: CASSLGASYEQYF. The CDR3 DNA sequence: TGTGCCAGCAGCTTAGGGGCTAGCTACGAGCAGTACTTC. The full variable domain, rest sourced from reference TRBV11-2 and TRBJ2-7, is EAGVAQSPRYKIIEKRQSVAFWCNPISGHATLYWYQQILGQGPKLLIQFQNNGVVDDSQLPKDRFSAERLKGVDSTLKIQPAKLEDSAVYLCASSLGASYEQYFGPGTRLTVT.

The chain joins TRBV10-3 to TRBJ1-5, with a tentative D call TRBD1 (6 bases). From germline, CDR1 is ENHRY and CDR2 SYGVKD. The CDR3 runs to 14 residues. Trimming took 2 bases from V and 3 from J, leaving 8 bases between them. This CDR3 is CAISEGGYNQPQHF. Here the CDR3 DNA reads TGTGCCATCAGTGAGGGGGGCTACAATCAGCCCCAGCATTTT.

On this clone itself: This CDR3 is also generated by other DNA sequences in the sample. This chain uses TRBV5-6 with TRBJ1-3, with 7 nucleotides matching TRBD1. V lost 4 bases to trimming and J lost 0 bases; unmatched junction nucleotides: 1. There are 14 residues in the CDR3. Germline CDR1 is SGHDT and CDR2 is YYEEEE. In DNA form, the CDR3 reads TGTGCCAGCAGCAGACAGGGCTCTGGAAACACCATATATTTT. Protein sequence: CASSRQGSGNTIYF.

The chain couples TRBV5-1 to TRBJ1-1; tentatively, D is TRBD1 (5 bases). CDR3 length: 15 residues. Deletions cut 9 bases from V and 4 bases from J, with 22 bases between. CDR1 SGHRS and CDR2 YFSETQ come from the germline V gene. CDR3 sequence reads: CATRWGSGGGTEAFF. The CDR3 DNA sequence: TGCGCCACCCGCTGGGGGTCCGGGGGGGGCACTGAAGCTTTCTTT.

The CDR3 DNA sequence: TGTGCCAGCAGTTTGGCCGGGGCCAACGTCCTGACTTTC. As protein: CASSLAGANVLTF. The rearrangement joins TRBV28 to TRBJ2-6; D call uncertain. The CDR3 has 13 amino acids. The V end was cut by 3 bases, the J end by 4 bases, with 4 bases between. Germline values: CDR1 MDHEN, CDR2 SYDVKM.